The T cell receptor beta chain under discussion was sequenced for a study of cytomegalovirus exposure and HLA in healthy donors. Study-wide findings and caveats: Common viral pathogens (according to a later analysis) appeared linked to several of the most significant clusters. Later analysis identified a missense DCLRE1C variant that was linked to TCR beta V- and J-gene trimming. Among TCR beta chains, those listed as cytomegalovirus-associated numbered over 150. One cluster of highly shared sequence variants probably arose as a sequencing artifact.

PCR primers comprised 60 Vbeta and 13 Jbeta primers. Generated by immunoSEQ multiplex PCR, the TCRdb table keeps only in-frame clones and is missing some. The table shows 100,000 to 150,000 clones, with 80% to 90% occurring only once. This CDR3 contains 14 residues. CDR1 is LGHNT and CDR2 is FRNRAP in the germline V gene. V was pared by 2 bases and J by 2 bases, with 7 bases between. About this clone itself: Its antigen is as yet unknown.

This chain links TRBV12-5 with TRBJ1-5; possible D gene TRBD1, 5 bases. The clonotype was recovered from a young woman in good health and CMV-seropositive. Specimen: PBMCs. The CDR3 coding sequence is TGTGCTAGTGGTTTGCGCAGGGGCAATCAGCCCCAGCATTTT. Translating gives CASGLRRGNQPQHF.